This TCR beta chain stems from a study of CD8+ T cells in alopecia areata. Notes on the study in general: Lesional scalp, notably in alopecia totalis/universalis, had clonality above that of normal scalp.

This clone has a handful of counts. Antigen: not known. V lost 6 bases and J lost 5, with 9 bases in between. The CDR3 has 12 amino acids. Germline loops: CDR1 MDHEN, CDR2 SYDVKM. Isolated RNA was reverse transcribed into cDNA used as the sequencing template. The assay was immunoSEQ multiplex PCR, and TCRdb's table has in-frame clones only and misses some. The table records 150,000 or so clones, approximately 50% of them present only once. The chain couples TRBV28 to TRBJ2-3, with D unclear. The sequence was obtained from a human donor with alopecia areata. The sequencing sample was made of CD4+ T cells sorted from blood. CDR3 bases: TGTGCCAGCAGAAAATCGCTAGATACGCAGTATTTT. It translates to CASRKSLDTQYF.